The 20 T cell receptor beta chains presented below share a single source sample, sequenced in a study of CD8 T cells in Susac syndrome. Random hexamers primed reverse transcription of about 0.45 to 1 ug RNA. TCRdb recomputed calls from the immunoSEQ multiplex PCR reads with MiXCR, one row per CDR3 protein. The table has 400,000 to 550,000 distinct CDR3 sequences, more than 80% seen once; the top ten hold approximately 0.12%. Material: CD8+ T cells from PBMCs. All receptors derive from a human donor with multiple sclerosis.

This clonotype has only a few counts. V gene TRBV28 combines with J gene TRBJ2-7, with D possibly being TRBD2 (5 bases). CDR3 size: 15 residues. The V gene lost 3 bases and the J gene lost 0 bases, with 12 bases spanning the gap. CDR1 is MDHEN and CDR2 is SYDVKM in the germline V gene. In DNA form, the CDR3 reads TGTGCCAGCAGTTTCAGCGGCGGGCTCTCCTACGAGCAGTACTTC. It is translated as CASSFSGGLSYEQYF.

The chain couples TRBV6-1 to TRBJ1-5; D is perhaps TRBD1 (6 bases). The CDR3 covers 15 residues. Germline lookup yields CDR1 MNHNS and CDR2 SASEGT. V lost 8 bases and J lost 3, with 17 bases in between. CDR3 bases: TGTGCCAGCTCCCACGGGGGGGGCATCAATCAGCCCCAGCATTTT. It translates to CASSHGGGINQPQHF.

This clonotype turned up a few times. J is TRBJ1-6 and V is TRBV7-6; D is possibly TRBD1 (6 bases). This CDR3 comprises 12 residues. V was pared by 5 bases and J by 14 bases, with 13 bases between. Germline lookup yields CDR1 SGHVS and CDR2 FNYEAQ. The CDR3 loop reads CASSPPKGALHF. CDR3 DNA sequence: TGTGCCAGCAGCCCCCCTAAGGGGGCCCTCCACTTT.

The V call is TRBV27, the J call TRBJ2-7; D possibly matches TRBD1 or TRBD2 (5 bases each). Between the trimmed V and J ends, which lost 2 bases and 3 bases, there was a span of 14 bases. The CDR3 runs 15 residues. The V gene's germline CDR1 is MNHEY and CDR2 SMNVEV (reference sequence). The CDR3 DNA sequence: TGTGCCAGCAGTTTAGGTGGGACCCCAAGCTACGAGCAGTACTTC. It codes for CASSLGGTPSYEQYF.

This sequence joins TRBV3-1 and TRBJ1-1; no firm D call. Trimming cost V 7 bases and J 3 bases, with 15 bases left between them. CDR1 LGHDT and CDR2 YNNKEL come from the germline V gene (reference sequence). The length of the CDR3 is 14 residues. For the CDR3, the DNA is TGTGCCAGCACCTCAAGTTGGGCTGACACTGAAGCTTTCTTT. Translated, it gives CASTSSWADTEAFF. Looking up the rest from reference TRBV3-1 and TRBJ1-1 gives the full variable domain: DTAVSQTPKYLVTQMGNDKSIKCEQNLGHDTMYWYKQDSKKFLKIMFSYNNKELIINETVPNRFSPKSPDKAHLNLHINSLELGDSAVYFCASTSSWADTEAFFGQGTRLTVV.

This clonotype was found once. The rearrangement links TRBV2 to TRBJ1-4; 8 nucleotides agree with TRBD1. With 11 bases clipped from V and 6 bases from J, the junction kept 8 bases outside the gene matches. From germline, CDR1 is SNHLY and CDR2 FYNNEI. The CDR3 is 13 residues long. DNA of the CDR3: TGTGCCGCTTCACAGGGGGTTGATGAAAAACTGTTTTTT. It encodes CAASQGVDEKLFF. The full variable domain, rest sourced from reference TRBV2 and TRBJ1-4, is EPEVTQTPSHQVTQMGQEVILRCVPISNHLYFYWYRQILGQKVEFLVSFYNNEISEKSEIFDDQFSVERPDGSNFTLKIRSTKLEDSAMYFCAASQGVDEKLFFGSGTQLSVL.

The rearrangement links TRBV4-2 to TRBJ2-1; possible D gene TRBD1, 6 bases. Deletions cut 4 bases from V and 1 base from J, with 11 bases between. Looked up from germline, CDR1 is LGHNA and CDR2 is YNFKEQ. The length of the CDR3 is 15 residues. CDR3 sequence reads: CASSPGQISYNEQFF. In DNA form, the CDR3 reads TGTGCCAGCAGCCCGGGACAAATATCCTACAATGAGCAGTTCTTC.

V usage is TRBV4-1 and J usage is TRBJ2-5; D perhaps matches TRBD2 (7 bases). Per germline, CDR1 MGHRA and CDR2 YSYEKL. The CDR3 is 14 residues long. V shed 1 base and J shed 7 bases, with 13 bases lying between them. The CDR3 here is CASSQGGGGGTQYF. CDR3 DNA sequence: TGCGCCAGCAGCCAAGGAGGGGGAGGGGGGACCCAGTACTTC.

V gene TRBV5-1 combines with J gene TRBJ1-2; no definite D call. V lost 0 bases and J 0 bases, leaving 6 bases between the germline ends. The CDR3 loop spans 14 amino acids. CDR1 is SGHRS and CDR2 is YFSETQ in the germline V gene. CDR3 DNA: TGCGCCAGCAGCTTGGAAACAGCTAACTATGGCTACACCTTC. Its translation is CASSLETANYGYTF.

CDR3 loop: CASSLTSSGGISYNEQFF. For the CDR3, the DNA is TGTGCCAGCAGCTTAACGAGTAGCGGGGGTATTTCCTACAATGAGCAGTTCTTC. The J gene is TRBJ2-1, the V gene TRBV7-9; 9 positions agree with TRBD2. The CDR3 runs 18 residues. The J segment lost 1 base and the V segment lost 2 bases, leaving 9 bases of the junction unmatched. CDR1 is SEHNR, CDR2 FQNEAQ, per germline (reference sequence).

V gene TRBV4-1 combines with J gene TRBJ1-2; no clear D. The length of the CDR3 is 13 residues. V was cut by 1 base and J by 4 bases, with 7 bases left in between. The germline V gene has CDR1 MGHRA and CDR2 YSYEKL. The CDR3 sequence is CASSQGRSYGYTF. CDR3 coding DNA: TGCGCCAGCAGCCAAGGCAGGTCCTATGGCTACACCTTC.

This chain links TRBV12-3 or TRBV12-4 with TRBJ2-1, with TRBD2 matching over 13 bases. The V gene end was trimmed by 4 bases and the J gene end by 0 bases; junction bases not matched to a gene: 9. The CDR3 is 19 amino acids. The CDR3 DNA sequence: TGTGCCAGCAGTTCCTGGACTAGCGGGGGCCAAAGCTCCTACAATGAGCAGTTCTTC. Encoded protein: CASSSWTSGGQSSYNEQFF.

CDR3 amino acids: CAISESGEQYF. Here the CDR3 DNA reads TGTGCCATCAGTGAGTCTGGCGAGCAGTACTTC. This chain joins TRBV10-3 and TRBJ2-7; D is unresolved. CDR1 is ENHRY, CDR2 SYGVKD, per germline. Trimming took 0 bases from V and 6 from J, leaving 3 bases between them. The CDR3 contains 11 residues.

The sample holds a few counts of this clonotype. CDR3: CASNTGAYEQYF. The CDR3 DNA follows: TGTGCCAGCAATACTGGGGCCTACGAGCAGTACTTC. V gene TRBV28 combines with J gene TRBJ2-7; D not resolved. The ends were cut back, 7 bases at V and 2 bases at J, with 9 bases in the middle. The germline V gene has CDR1 MDHEN and CDR2 SYDVKM. This CDR3 spans 12 amino acids.

The J gene is TRBJ2-1, the V gene TRBV4-1, with 12 bases identical to TRBD2. After removal of 0 bases from V and 5 bases from J, the junction contained 5 bases not matched to a gene. The germline V gene has CDR1 MGHRA and CDR2 YSYEKL. The CDR3 sequence is 17 residues long. The CDR3 region is CASSQDASGRANNEQFF. The CDR3 coding sequence is TGCGCCAGCAGCCAAGATGCTAGCGGGAGGGCCAACAATGAGCAGTTCTTC.

The sample holds a few counts of this clonotype. The rearrangement links TRBV4-1 to TRBJ1-1; D is unclear. The V gene lost 0 bases and the J gene lost 1 base, with 3 bases spanning the gap. The germline gives CDR1 MGHRA, CDR2 YSYEKL. The CDR3 sequence is 13 residues long. In nucleotides, the CDR3 is TGCGCCAGCAGCCAAGAACGGAACACTGAAGCTTTCTTT. It translates to CASSQERNTEAFF.

The gene calls are TRBV29-1 and TRBJ2-7, with 14 nucleotides matching TRBD2. V gave up 7 bases and J gave up 5 bases; unmatched junction bases: 4. The CDR3 has 13 residues. Germline CDR1 is SQVTM and CDR2 is ANQGSEA. Here the CDR3 reads CSAQTSGGDEQYF. The CDR3 DNA is TGCAGCGCTCAGACTAGCGGGGGGGACGAGCAGTACTTC.

The chain employs TRBV19 and TRBJ1-2, with no clear D. Germline values: CDR1 LNHDA, CDR2 SQIVND (reference sequence). The CDR3 loop spans 14 amino acids. Trimming stripped 5 bases from V and 0 bases from J, with 10 bases between. CDR3 region: CASSPDGANYGYTF. CDR3 DNA: TGTGCCAGTAGTCCGGACGGAGCTAACTATGGCTACACCTTC.

This clonotype was counted once. The chain couples TRBV27 to TRBJ1-1, with 7 bases lining up with TRBD1. The V gene end was trimmed by 3 bases and the J gene end by 0 bases; junction bases not matched to a gene: 13. The CDR3 totals 18 residues. Germline lookup yields CDR1 MNHEY and CDR2 SMNVEV (reference sequence). CDR3 in amino acids: CASSLSGTVRGMNTEAFF. The DNA for the CDR3 is TGTGCCAGCAGTTTGTCCGGGACAGTAAGAGGGATGAACACTGAAGCTTTCTTT.

This clonotype was found a few times. The V and J genes are TRBV2 and TRBJ2-1; tentative D call: TRBD2 (6 bases). The V end lost 7 bases, the J end lost 4 bases, and 14 bases lay between the germline ends. This CDR3 is built from 14 residues. Germline CDR1 reads SNHLY; CDR2 reads FYNNEI. The CDR3 coding sequence is TGTGCCAGCACCGAAGGTGGGGGGTACAATGAGCAGTTCTTC. This sequence encodes CASTEGGGYNEQFF.